The present T cell receptor (beta chain) was sequenced within a study of cytomegalovirus exposure and HLA in healthy donors. About the research overall: A data release that came early held about 89 million unique TCRs from HLA-typed donors.

The donors, nominally healthy at sampling, likely had unrecorded immune exposures. This CDR3 region has 13 residues. V was shortened by 6 bases and J by 1 base, with 9 bases between the two germline ends. Germline-derived CDR1 and CDR2 are MNHNY and SVGAGI (reference sequence). The study ran its PCR with 60 Vbeta and 13 Jbeta primers. Libraries were prepared by immunoSEQ multiplex PCR; TCRdb keeps only in-frame clonotypes and omits some of them. The sample includes over 150,000 clones, about 80% seen only once; the top ten take roughly 5%. The rearrangement links TRBV6-6 to TRBJ1-2; tentatively, D is TRBD1 (6 bases). The sample consisted of PBMCs. The clonotype comes from a man in his late teens or twenties in good health and CMV-seronegative. CDR3 residues: CASSQDSNYGYTF. In nucleotides, the CDR3 is TGTGCCAGCAGCCAGGACAGTAACTATGGCTACACCTTC.